The 21 T cell receptor beta chains presented below share a single source sample, sequenced in a study of blood T cell repertoires in COVID-19. Sequencing used immunoSEQ multiplex PCR; TCRdb keeps in-frame clones, though not all of them. The sample has some 35,000 clones, approximately 90% seen once. The material sequenced was peripheral blood. These receptor sequences come from a human donor in a cohort sampled during active COVID-19.

This clone was observed a single time. The chain couples TRBV4-2 to TRBJ2-2, with TRBD2 matching 8 bases. V lost 8 bases to trimming and J lost 7 bases; unmatched junction nucleotides: 9. CDR1 and CDR2 (germline): LGHNA, YNFKEQ. The length of the CDR3 is 14 residues. In nucleotides, the CDR3 is TGTGCCAGCGCCTCGGGGGGGCTGGGCGGGGAGCTGTTTTTT. Encoded protein: CASASGGLGGELFF.

This chain uses TRBV3-1 (or the pseudogene TRBV3-2) with TRBJ2-7, with 12 bases that match TRBD1. CDR1 LGHDT and CDR2 YNNKEL come from the germline V gene (reference sequence). Trimming took 1 base from V and 7 from J; bases not matched to a gene: 8. CDR3 length: 16 residues. CDR3 in DNA: TGTGCCAGCAGCCAAGGGATGGGACAGGGGGCTCGGGAGCAGTACTTC. Protein product: CASSQGMGQGAREQYF.

The chain couples TRBV5-1 to TRBJ1-5; D call uncertain. CDR3 length: 11 residues. V shed 9 bases and J shed 10 bases, with 14 bases lying between them. Looked up from germline, CDR1 is SGHRS and CDR2 is YFSETQ. The CDR3 protein is CANPSGEPQHF. For the CDR3, the DNA is TGCGCCAACCCCTCCGGAGAACCCCAGCATTTT.

The rearrangement joins TRBV19 to TRBJ1-3, with a tentative D call TRBD1 (5 bases). This CDR3 is built from 15 residues. Germline loops: CDR1 LNHDA, CDR2 SQIVND (reference sequence). Trimming removed 3 bases from V and 2 bases from J, with 11 bases in between. CDR3 sequence reads: CASSILTGTGNTIYF. CDR3 DNA: TGTGCCAGTAGTATCCTAACAGGAACTGGAAACACCATATATTTT.

This rearrangement joins TRBV13 to TRBJ1-1; TRBD1 matches at 9 bases. This CDR3 has 17 residues. The germline V gene has CDR1 PRHDT and CDR2 FYEKMQ (reference sequence). The junction had 9 bases not matched to a gene; V was cut back by 1 base and J by 3 bases. CDR3 in DNA: TGTGCCAGCAGCTTAGTACAGGGGGCCTCAGAGGACACTGAAGCTTTCTTT. Encoded protein: CASSLVQGASEDTEAFF.

The chain is built from TRBV7-9 and TRBJ2-7; D possibly corresponds to TRBD2 (5 bases). Per the germline V gene, CDR1 is SEHNR and CDR2 is FQNEAQ (reference sequence). The CDR3 is 12 amino acids. V lost 5 bases to trimming and J lost 4 bases, with 9 bases between them. CDR3 amino acids: CASSPRGYEQYF. CDR3 nucleotide sequence: TGTGCCAGCAGCCCCCGAGGGTACGAGCAGTACTTC.

The chain is built from TRBV5-1 and TRBJ2-3, with D possibly being TRBD1 (6 bases). The germline V and J ends were trimmed by 1 base and 5 bases, with 14 bases remaining between them. The CDR3 consists of 15 residues. Germline CDR1 reads SGHRS; CDR2 reads YFSETQ. The CDR3 DNA sequence: TGCGCCAGCAGCTTGTGGGCAACAGGGAGAGATACGCAGTATTTT. It codes for CASSLWATGRDTQYF.

The chain links TRBV12-5 to TRBJ2-7, with 9 positions matching TRBD1. CDR1 is LGHNT and CDR2 is FRNRAP in the germline V gene. V lost 6 bases to trimming and J lost 2 bases; unmatched junction nucleotides: 5. CDR3 length equals 14 residues. CDR3 in DNA: TGTGCTAGTGGCCCGGGACAGGGACCCTACGAGCAGTACTTC. It yields the protein CASGPGQGPYEQYF.

This chain uses TRBV5-1 with TRBJ2-2, with 7 bases fitting TRBD1. Germline assignment: CDR1 SGHRS and CDR2 YFSETQ. This CDR3 spans 15 amino acids. Germline trimming cut 4 bases from V and 7 bases from J; bases unmatched to any gene: 10. CDR3 bases: TGCGCCAGCAGCCCTCGACAGGGTCGTGGCGGGGAGCTGTTTTTT. Translating it yields CASSPRQGRGGELFF.

The genes are TRBV5-6 and TRBJ1-2, with 8 bases aligning to TRBD1. CDR3 length: 13 residues. The V gene's germline CDR1 is SGHDT and CDR2 YYEEEE. Trimming at V came to 3 bases and at J to 5 bases, leaving 3 bases not matched to a gene. The CDR3 nucleotides read TGTGCCAGCAGCTCCTGGACAGGGTATGGCTACACCTTC. Amino acids: CASSSWTGYGYTF.

The chain carries TRBV4-2 and TRBJ1-5; D is ambiguous. V was cut by 1 base and J by 0 bases, with 16 bases left in between. CDR3 length: 18 amino acids. Germline V gene sequence: CDR1 LGHNA, CDR2 YNFKEQ. The CDR3 region has the DNA TGTGCCAGCAGCCAAGTGTCGGCGGGAGCCTATAGCAATCAGCCCCAGCATTTT. It codes for CASSQVSAGAYSNQPQHF.

This clone was found once. This chain uses TRBV18 with TRBJ1-3; D perhaps matches TRBD1 (6 bases). V was pared by 3 bases and J by 0 bases, with 18 bases between. The CDR3 consists of 18 residues. Germline loops: CDR1 KGHSH, CDR2 LQKENI. The CDR3: CASSPRFLDSSSGNTIYF. Written as DNA, the CDR3 is TGTGCCAGCTCACCCCGATTTTTGGACAGCAGCTCTGGAAACACCATATATTTT.

The chain couples TRBV6-6 to TRBJ2-7, with 7 bases that match TRBD2. The V and J ends lost 0 bases and 4 bases, in that order; junction bases with no gene match: 3. This CDR3 has 14 amino acids. Germline V gene data show CDR1 as MNHNY and CDR2 as SVGAGI (reference sequence). CDR3 nucleotide sequence: TGTGCCAGCAGTTACTCGGGGGAGGGGTACGAGCAGTACTTC. This gives the protein CASSYSGEGYEQYF.

This chain joins TRBV6-5 and TRBJ1-3, with D possibly TRBD1 on 5 matching bases. Germline-derived CDR1 and CDR2 are MNHEY and SVGAGI. This CDR3 is built from 14 residues. With 3 bases removed from V and 6 bases from J, the gap between germline ends came to 12 bases. CDR3 sequence (DNA): TGTGCCAGCAGTTATGGGGGGGACGAAAACACCATATATTTT. Translated: CASSYGGDENTIYF.

V usage is TRBV9 and J usage is TRBJ2-4, with D hard to call. Between the trimmed V and J ends, which lost 7 bases and 12 bases, there was a span of 14 bases. This CDR3 is built from 11 residues. CDR1 and CDR2 (germline): SGDLS, YYNGEE. The CDR3 protein is CASSRGGDQYF. As DNA, the CDR3 is TGTGCCAGCTCACGAGGTGGAGATCAGTACTTC.

This chain uses TRBV18 with TRBJ2-3; 7 bases fit TRBD1. The CDR3 has 17 amino acids. The germline V gene encodes CDR1 KGHSH and CDR2 LQKENI. V dropped 1 base and J dropped 0; count of bases not matched to a gene: 7. As DNA, the CDR3 is TGTGCCAGCTCACCACTGAGAGAGGGGGCGAGCACAGATACGCAGTATTTT. Its protein product is CASSPLREGASTDTQYF.

The J gene is TRBJ2-7, the V gene TRBV28; 12 positions match TRBD2. V shed 6 bases, J shed 2 bases, and the junction held 2 bases outside the gene matches. Germline CDR1 reads MDHEN; CDR2 reads SYDVKM. The CDR3 contains 14 residues. DNA of the CDR3: TGTGCCAGCAGCCCTAGCGGGAGGGCCTACGAGCAGTACTTC. It codes for CASSPSGRAYEQYF.

The J gene is TRBJ2-5, the V gene TRBV27; 7 bases align to TRBD2. J lost 4 bases, V lost 4 bases, and 6 bases had no gene match. The CDR3 is 14 amino acids. The germline V gene has CDR1 MNHEY and CDR2 SMNVEV (reference sequence). The CDR3 reads CASSSTGGGETQYF. Written as DNA, the CDR3 is TGTGCCAGCAGTTCCACTGGCGGGGGAGAGACCCAGTACTTC.

V and J are TRBV12-5 and TRBJ1-6; D possibly corresponds to TRBD1 (5 bases). V lost 6 bases, J lost 8 bases, and 17 bases lay in between. Germline V gene sequence: CDR1 LGHNT, CDR2 FRNRAP. This CDR3 contains 15 residues. The CDR3 is CASGRGGQRDSPLHF. The CDR3 region has the DNA TGTGCTAGTGGGAGGGGAGGGCAACGGGATTCACCCCTCCACTTT.

The chain has TRBV15 and TRBJ1-2, with D unclear. The CDR3 is 16 residues long. Trimming left V 0 bases short and J 0 bases short, with 11 bases between. The germline V gene has CDR1 LNHNV and CDR2 YYDKDF (reference sequence). CDR3 in DNA: TGTGCCACCAGCAGAGACCGACTGCTAGCTAACTATGGCTACACCTTC. Translated: CATSRDRLLANYGYTF.

V gene TRBV5-1 combines with J gene TRBJ2-7, with 9 bases that match TRBD1. The CDR3 spans 14 residues. The germline V gene encodes CDR1 SGHRS and CDR2 YFSETQ. The V gene end was trimmed by 4 bases and the J gene end by 4 bases; junction bases not matched to a gene: 6. CDR3 in DNA: TGCGCCAGCAGCACCACGACAGGGGGGTACGAGCAGTACTTC. Protein product: CASSTTTGGYEQYF.